These T cell receptor beta chains were read from a single sample in a study of T cells after yellow fever vaccination. TCRdb used MiXCR to reprocess the 5' RACE reads, holding one entry per CDR3 protein. There are tens of thousands of distinct CDR3 sequences in the sample; almost 8% occur only once, and about two fifths lies in the top ten. Sequenced material: CD8+ T cells sorted from PBMCs, taken on the day of the yellow fever booster vaccination. Every receptor here comes from a man younger than 45 who received the YFV17D yellow fever vaccine. Each CDR3 is given with its conserved first and last residue. A D gene is named only where the DNA matches it firmly. Part of the rows lack a size; the others show once, few, many or a class for expanded clones.

>TRBD1|few|14|TRBJ2-7|TRBV7-8
TGTGCCAGCAGCGGGGGGACAGGAAACTACGAGCAGTACTTC
CASSGGTGNYEQYF
>TRBD2|NA|14|TRBJ2-1|TRBV30
TGTGCCTGGAGTGGTGGTGGGAGGGGCAATGAGCAGTTCTTC
CAWSGGGRGNEQFF
>NA|many|15|TRBJ2-7|TRBV19
TGTGCCAGTAGTATAGGCCCCCTAGGGGCCTACGAGCAGTACTTC
CASSIGPLGAYEQYF
>TRBD2|few|15|TRBJ2-4|TRBV7-9
TGTGCCAGCAGCCGGGGGGGGTCGGCCAAAAACATTCAGTACTTC
CASSRGGSAKNIQYF
>NA|many|14|TRBJ2-2|TRBV24-1
TGTGCCACCAGGAATCACGCGAACACCGGGGAGCTGTTTTTT
CATRNHANTGELFF
>NA|NA|14|TRBJ2-1|TRBV7-6
TGTGCCAGCAGCTCCCAACTAGACAGGAGTGAGCAGTTCTTC
CASSSQLDRSEQFF
>TRBD2|many|16|TRBJ2-3|TRBV14
TGTGCCAGCAGCCCCTTTGGCCAAGCGGGAAAAGATACGCAGTATTTT
CASSPFGQAGKDTQYF
>TRBD1|NA|15|TRBJ2-6|TRBV19
TGTGCCAGCCGGGACAGGGTAACTGGGGCCAACGTCCTGACTTTC
CASRDRVTGANVLTF
>NA|NA|11|TRBJ2-7|TRBV29-1
TGCAGCGTTGCTGGGGCCTACGAGCAGTACTTC
CSVAGAYEQYF
>NA|NA|13|TRBJ1-1|TRBV5-1
TGCGCCAGCAGCTCGAGTAGGAACACTGAAGCTTTCTTT
CASSSSRNTEAFF
>NA|few|17|TRBJ2-3|TRBV5-1
TGCGCCAGCAGCTTGGCGGACCCGGGAACTAGCACAGATACGCAGTATTTT
CASSLADPGTSTDTQYF
>NA|few|13|TRBJ2-5|TRBV5-4
TGTGCCAGCAGCTTGGATGCGGAAGAGACCCAGTACTTC
CASSLDAEETQYF
>NA|medium-sized|15|TRBJ2-1|TRBV7-9
TGTGCCAGCAGCTTAGTGAGGGTGAATTACAATGAGCAGTTCTTC
CASSLVRVNYNEQFF
>NA|few|11|TRBJ2-1|TRBV19
TGTGCCAGTACCCGTTACAATGAGCAGTTCTTC
CASTRYNEQFF
>NA|few|15|TRBJ1-3|TRBV12-3/TRBV12-4
TGTGCCAGCAGCATCCATGGGAGCTCTGGAAACACCATATATTTT
CASSIHGSSGNTIYF
>NA|few|12|TRBJ2-1|TRBV5-1
TGCGCCAGCAGCTTTTTAGCGAATGAGCAGTTCTTC
CASSFLANEQFF
>NA|NA|12|TRBJ2-1|TRBV20-1
TGCAGTGCCCGGGCCCCGCATAATGAGCAGTTCTTC
CSARAPHNEQFF
>TRBD2|many|15|TRBJ2-1|TRBV29-1
TGCAGCGCCCGTGGGACTAGCGGGAGCTACAATGAGCAGTTCTTC
CSARGTSGSYNEQFF
>NA|NA|17|TRBJ2-3|TRBV3-1
TGTGCCAGCAGCCCACGTGGACTATCAAACCCCTCAGATACGCAGTATTTT
CASSPRGLSNPSDTQYF
>NA|NA|15|TRBJ2-1|TRBV10-3
TGTGCCATCAGCGATCCGGGAGCCAGGGCCGATGAGCAGTTCTTC
CAISDPGARADEQFF
>TRBD2|many|13|TRBJ2-7|TRBV20-1
TGCAGTGCAGCGGGACTAGCGGATTACGAGCAGTACTTC
CSAAGLADYEQYF
>NA|NA|16|TRBJ2-4|TRBV11-2
TGTGCCAGCAGCCAACGGGGTTGGGGAGCCAAAAACATTCAGTACTTC
CASSQRGWGAKNIQYF
>TRBD2|many|17|TRBJ2-1|TRBV7-3
TGTGCCAGCAGCGGGCAACTAGCGGGAGAAACCTACAATGAGCAGTTCTTC
CASSGQLAGETYNEQFF
>NA|few|10|TRBJ2-3|TRBV10-3
TGTGCCATCGGGGGAGATACGCAGTATTTT
CAIGGDTQYF
>NA|NA|16|TRBJ2-3|TRBV6-2/TRBV6-3
TGTGCCAGCTTCGGTCTTACTGGAAGCTCCACAGATACGCAGTATTTT
CASFGLTGSSTDTQYF
>NA|many|13|TRBJ2-7|TRBV29-1
TGCAGCGTTGAATGGGGGGACTCCTACGAGCAGTACTTC
CSVEWGDSYEQYF
>TRBD2|few|15|TRBJ2-1|TRBV7-8
TGTGCCAGCAGCTTAGGCCCTAGCGGTAACAATGAGCAGTTCTTC
CASSLGPSGNNEQFF
>TRBD2|few|13|TRBJ2-3|TRBV20-1
TGCAGTTGCGGGAGGGCGGGCACAGATACGCAGTATTTT
CSCGRAGTDTQYF
>TRBD2|many|14|TRBJ2-7|TRBV18
TGTGCCAGTTCCCTCCCGGGACTAGGGGATCCGCAGTACTTC
CASSLPGLGDPQYF
>NA|many|14|TRBJ1-2|TRBV20-1
TGCAGTGCTCAGACGTTAGGAGCTAACTATGGCTACACCTTC
CSAQTLGANYGYTF
>TRBD2|NA|14|TRBJ2-3|TRBV10-2
TGCGCCAGCAGTGGTAGCGGGATCGCAGATACGCAGTATTTT
CASSGSGIADTQYF
>NA|few|13|TRBJ2-7|TRBV6-6
TGTGCCAGCAGTGGTGGACAGATCTACGAGCAGTACTTC
CASSGGQIYEQYF
>NA|few|16|TRBJ2-7|TRBV2
TGTGCCAGCAGTGAAGCGCGGGTAGCGGTTAACTACGAGCAGTACTTC
CASSEARVAVNYEQYF
>NA|many|14|TRBJ2-7|TRBV20-1
TGCAGTGCTAGAGACCTCGCCCGGTCCTACGAGCAGTACTTC
CSARDLARSYEQYF
>TRBD1|NA|14|TRBJ2-7|TRBV20-1
TGCAGTGCTAGTGCTAACAGGGGCCCCTACGAGCAGTACTTC
CSASANRGPYEQYF
>TRBD2|NA|13|TRBJ2-7|TRBV7-9
TGTGCCAGCAGCCATTGGGGGGGCTACGAGCAGTACTTC
CASSHWGGYEQYF
>TRBD1|few|13|TRBJ2-5|TRBV27
TGTGCCAGCAGTCCGACAGGGAGCGAGACCCAGTACTTC
CASSPTGSETQYF
>NA|NA|16|TRBJ2-5|TRBV20-1
TGCAGTGCTAGAGATGGGCAGGGGGGCGACCAAGAGACCCAGTACTTC
CSARDGQGGDQETQYF
>NA|NA|17|TRBJ2-3|TRBV5-6
TGTGCCAGCAGCTTGCTCGGGAGCCCTTCTGCCACAGATACGCAGTATTTT
CASSLLGSPSATDTQYF
>TRBD2|few|18|TRBJ2-3|TRBV4-3
TGCGCCAGCAGCCAAGATTCAGAACTAGCGGGAGGGGCAGATACGCAGTATTTT
CASSQDSELAGGADTQYF
>NA|many|15|TRBJ2-7|TRBV4-3
TGCGCCAGCAGCCAAGCTTCTACGGGAAGGTACGAGCAGTACTTC
CASSQASTGRYEQYF
>NA|few|10|TRBJ2-5|TRBV29-1
TGCAGCGTTGGACAAGAGACCCAGTACTTC
CSVGQETQYF
>NA|NA|16|TRBJ2-1|TRBV9
TGTGCCAGCAGCGTAGGGGGACTTTTAACCTACAATGAGCAGTTCTTC
CASSVGGLLTYNEQFF
>TRBD2|NA|16|TRBJ2-3|TRBV6-5
TGTGCCAGCAGTTCCTCAACTAGCGGAGATCCCAATACGCAGTATTTT
CASSSSTSGDPNTQYF
>NA|many|11|TRBJ2-7|TRBV5-6
TGTGCCAGCAGCTTCGGGTACGAGCAGTACTTC
CASSFGYEQYF
>TRBD2|NA|13|TRBJ2-3|TRBV29-1
TGCAGCCTTCGGGGGGATAGCACAGATACGCAGTATTTT
CSLRGDSTDTQYF
>NA|many|15|TRBJ2-7|TRBV29-1
TGCAGCGTTGAAGACTCCGACTCCGGTGGGGGCGAGCAGTACTTC
CSVEDSDSGGGEQYF